This paragraph covers one TCR beta chain sequence. Its antigen is not identified. The germline V gene has CDR1 DFQATT and CDR2 SNEGSKA (reference sequence). The CDR3 sequence is 14 residues long. Trimming cost V 0 bases and J 5 bases; bases outside gene matches: 6. TCRdb re-derived calls from the 5' RACE reads in MiXCR, one entry per CDR3 protein. The sample lists hundreds of thousands of distinct CDR3 sequences, over 13% occurring once. The sample is drawn from a study of T-cell memory formation after mild COVID-19. Notes on the study in general: Balance between CD4 and CD8 was seen in clones contracting day 15 to 85, and a CD4+ lean was seen in later expanders.

The chain combines TRBV20-1 with TRBJ2-7; 8 positions agree with TRBD1. The specimen sequenced was PBMCs or a T cell subset sorted from them (not recorded which). The sequence derives from a man in his late teens or twenties who had mild COVID-19 (a few samples of this study predate the infection). Cell type and time point are not known. The CDR3 DNA is TGCAGTGCTAGAGACAGGGGGCGCAAAGACGAGCAGTACTTC. Its translation is CSARDRGRKDEQYF.